The sequence of this TCR beta chain was determined in a study of T-cell memory formation after mild COVID-19. For the study at large: Clusters were largely donor specific. General study points: Clones that got smaller from day 15 to 85 had even CD4/CD8, while clones growing later tipped toward CD4+. Clones which contracted sat mainly in CM and EM if CD4+, and in EMRA if CD8+.

From the 5' RACE reads, TCRdb called clonotypes with MiXCR, one entry per CDR3 protein. The table has about 150,000 distinct CDR3 sequences, approximately 13% seen once. About this clonotype itself: What it recognizes is unknown.

Trimming stripped 6 bases from V and 8 bases from J, with 13 bases between. This CDR3 is built from 13 residues. Sequencing was performed on PBMCs or a T cell subset sorted from them (not recorded which). The V call is TRBV12-3 or TRBV12-4, the J call TRBJ1-4; D possibly corresponds to TRBD1 (6 bases). The origin of this receptor is a young man who had mild COVID-19 (a few samples of this study predate the infection). Cell type and time point are not known. CDR3 sequence: CASRNREGEKLFF. Written as DNA, the CDR3 is TGTGCCAGCAGAAACAGGGAGGGCGAAAAACTGTTTTTT.